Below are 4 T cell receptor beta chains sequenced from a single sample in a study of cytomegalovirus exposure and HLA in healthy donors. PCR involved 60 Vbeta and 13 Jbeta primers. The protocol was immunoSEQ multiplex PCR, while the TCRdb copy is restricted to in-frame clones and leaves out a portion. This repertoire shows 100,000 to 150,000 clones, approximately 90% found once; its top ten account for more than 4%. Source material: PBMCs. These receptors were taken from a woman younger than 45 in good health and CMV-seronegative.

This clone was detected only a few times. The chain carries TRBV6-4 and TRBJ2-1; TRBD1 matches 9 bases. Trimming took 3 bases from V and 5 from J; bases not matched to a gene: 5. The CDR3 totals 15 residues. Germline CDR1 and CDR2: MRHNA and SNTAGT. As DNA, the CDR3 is TGTGCCAGCAGTGAACAACAGGGGGCGAACAATGAGCAGTTCTTC. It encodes CASSEQQGANNEQFF.

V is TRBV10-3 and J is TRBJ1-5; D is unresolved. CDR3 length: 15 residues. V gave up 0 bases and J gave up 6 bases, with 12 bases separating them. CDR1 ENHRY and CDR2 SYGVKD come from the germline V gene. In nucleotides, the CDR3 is TGTGCCATCAGTGAGTCAGGAGGGTGGGGTCAGCCCCAGCATTTT. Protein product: CAISESGGWGQPQHF.

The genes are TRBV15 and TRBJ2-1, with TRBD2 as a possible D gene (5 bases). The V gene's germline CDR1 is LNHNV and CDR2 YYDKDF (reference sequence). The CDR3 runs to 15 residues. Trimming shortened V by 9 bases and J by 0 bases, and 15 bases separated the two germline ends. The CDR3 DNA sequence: TGTGCCACTCTTTCGACCGGGGACTCCTACAATGAGCAGTTCTTC. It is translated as CATLSTGDSYNEQFF.

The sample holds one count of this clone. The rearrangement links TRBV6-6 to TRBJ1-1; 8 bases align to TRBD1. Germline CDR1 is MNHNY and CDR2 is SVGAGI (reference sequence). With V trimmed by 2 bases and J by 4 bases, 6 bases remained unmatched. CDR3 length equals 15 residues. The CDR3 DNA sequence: TGTGCCAGCAGTTACGCTGGACAGGGCCCCACTGAAGCTTTCTTT. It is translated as CASSYAGQGPTEAFF.